These 29 T cell receptor beta chains were sequenced from one sample in a study of cytomegalovirus exposure and HLA in healthy donors. The PCR had 60 Vbeta and 13 Jbeta primers. TCRdb keeps only in-frame clones here, not all; method: immunoSEQ multiplex PCR. The profile shows some 200,000 clones, just over 75% of them singletons. Material for sequencing was PBMCs. Receptor source: an older woman in good health and CMV-seropositive.

The V call is TRBV6-1, the J call TRBJ2-3, with D possibly TRBD1 on 5 matching bases. This CDR3 has 12 residues. In germline, CDR1 is MNHNS, CDR2 SASEGT. V lost 8 bases to trimming and J lost 4 bases, with 10 bases between them. CDR3 bases: TGTGCCAGCTCAACAGGTCCAGATACGCAGTATTTT. As protein: CASSTGPDTQYF.

This sequence joins TRBV5-1 and TRBJ2-7, with 11 nucleotides matching TRBD1. This CDR3 spans 15 amino acids. Germline trimming cut 7 bases from V and 3 bases from J; bases unmatched to any gene: 9. CDR1 and CDR2 from the germline V gene are SGHRS and YFSETQ. DNA for the CDR3: TGCGCCAGCGGGGTTACCGGGACAGGGGGCTACGAGCAGTACTTC. The encoded protein is CASGVTGTGGYEQYF.

The V call is TRBV6-5, the J call TRBJ1-2; 8 bases fit TRBD1. CDR1 and CDR2 from the germline V gene are MNHEY and SVGAGI. The CDR3 sequence is 15 residues long. J gave up 7 bases and V 0 bases, and 7 bases lay outside the gene matches. CDR3 DNA: TGTGCCAGCAGTTACTCCAGCAGGGGGCAACCTGGCTACACCTTC. It translates to CASSYSSRGQPGYTF.

The chain carries TRBV5-6 and TRBJ2-5; 9 nucleotides line up with TRBD1. The germline gives CDR1 SGHDT, CDR2 YYEEEE. The CDR3 runs to 15 residues. The junction had 5 bases not matched to a gene; V was cut back by 4 bases and J by 1 base. This CDR3 is CASSRVTGGQETQYF. The CDR3 bases are TGTGCCAGCAGCCGGGTGACAGGGGGCCAAGAGACCCAGTACTTC.

The sample holds a few counts of this clone. The V call is TRBV29-1, the J call TRBJ2-5; perhaps TRBD2 as D (7 bases). The germline gives CDR1 SQVTM, CDR2 ANQGSEA. Trimming left V 2 bases short and J 5 bases short, with 12 bases between. This CDR3 is built from 13 residues. CDR3 in DNA: TGCAGCGTTGAACTCAGGGGAGGGGAGACCCAGTACTTC. Translating it yields CSVELRGGETQYF.

The chain couples TRBV6-1 to TRBJ1-5; 7 nucleotides match TRBD1. The CDR3 runs to 15 residues. J lost 6 bases, V lost 0 bases, and 5 bases had no gene match. CDR1 and CDR2 from the germline V gene are MNHNS and SASEGT. The CDR3 region is CASSEAPDRVQPQHF. The CDR3 nucleotides read TGTGCCAGCAGTGAAGCACCCGACAGGGTTCAGCCCCAGCATTTT.

The CDR3 protein is CASSLGSPGQGIGGYTF. The CDR3 region has the DNA TGTGCCAGCAGCTTGGGGTCACCGGGACAGGGGATCGGGGGCTACACCTTC. The chain links TRBV5-4 to TRBJ1-2; 10 nucleotides match TRBD1. Germline CDR1 SGHNT, CDR2 YYREEE (reference sequence). The CDR3 extends over 17 amino acids. V shed 0 bases, J shed 8 bases, and the junction held 13 bases outside the gene matches.

The gene calls are TRBV4-1 and TRBJ2-2, with D possibly being TRBD2 (6 bases). V dropped 0 bases and J dropped 6 bases, with 20 bases sitting between them. The CDR3 loop spans 18 amino acids. CDR1 is MGHRA and CDR2 is YSYEKL in the germline V gene. This CDR3 is CASSQDGGAGRYAGELFF. The CDR3 DNA sequence: TGCGCCAGCAGCCAAGATGGAGGCGCAGGGAGGTACGCCGGGGAGCTGTTTTTT.

The chain links TRBV7-9 to TRBJ2-5; D may be TRBD2 (6 bases). The J call is uncertain, as TRBJ2-7 better fits the DNA end. CDR1 is SEHNR, CDR2 FQNEAQ, per germline (reference sequence). The CDR3 length is 14 residues. The CDR3 coding sequence is TGTGCCAGCAGCTGGGACTCGAGCTCCTACGAGCAGTACTTC. This translates into CASSWDSSSYEQYF.

The chain employs TRBV2 and TRBJ1-1, with TRBD1 matching over 9 bases. The junction had 5 bases not matched to a gene; V was cut back by 5 bases and J by 4 bases. The germline V gene encodes CDR1 SNHLY and CDR2 FYNNEI. This CDR3 region has 14 residues. The CDR3 nucleotides are TGTGCCAGCAGTCAACAGGGGGCGCCCACTGAAGCTTTCTTT. Amino acid sequence: CASSQQGAPTEAFF. Drawing the rest from reference TRBV2 and TRBJ1-1, the complete variable domain is EPEVTQTPSHQVTQMGQEVILRCVPISNHLYFYWYRQILGQKVEFLVSFYNNEISEKSEIFDDQFSVERPDGSNFTLKIRSTKLEDSAMYFCASSQQGAPTEAFFGQGTRLTVV.

Only a few counts were recorded for this clone. The chain employs TRBV6-1 and TRBJ1-2; 7 bases are shared with TRBD1. V was clipped by 10 bases and J by 3 bases; unmatched bases: 11. This CDR3 comprises 14 residues. CDR1 and CDR2 (germline): MNHNS, SASEGT. The CDR3 loop is CATMRQGFDYGYTF. CDR3 bases: TGTGCCACCATGAGACAGGGCTTTGACTATGGCTACACCTTC.

J is TRBJ2-3 and V is TRBV30, with a tentative D call TRBD2 (6 bases). The CDR3 sequence is 11 residues long. Trimming removed 5 bases from V and 5 bases from J, with 8 bases in between. Looked up from germline, CDR1 is GTSNPN and CDR2 is SVGIG (reference sequence). CDR3 sequence reads: CAWEEGDTQYF. CDR3 coding DNA: TGTGCCTGGGAGGAGGGAGATACGCAGTATTTT.

The genes are TRBV18 and TRBJ1-2, with 8 bases identical to TRBD1. The germline gives CDR1 KGHSH, CDR2 LQKENI. The CDR3 is made up of 13 amino acids. The ends lost 6 bases at V and 3 bases at J; junction bases unmatched: 3. This chain's CDR3 is CASSADRDYGYTF. The CDR3 DNA reads as TGTGCCAGCTCCGCGGACAGGGACTATGGCTACACCTTC. Looking up the rest from reference TRBV18 and TRBJ1-2 gives the full variable domain: NAGVMQNPRHLVRRRGQEARLRCSPMKGHSHVYWYRQLPEEGLKFMVYLQKENIIDESGMPKERFSAEFPKEGPSILRIQQVVRGDSAAYFCASSADRDYGYTFGSGTRLTVV.

The CDR3 coding sequence is TGCGCCAGCAGCCAAGTTCCTAGCGGGGGGACAGATACGCAGTATTTT. Translated, it gives CASSQVPSGGTDTQYF. The chain carries TRBV4-3 and TRBJ2-3; 11 bases agree with TRBD2. The CDR3 consists of 16 residues. Germline CDR1 LGHNA, CDR2 YSLEER. V dropped 1 base and J dropped 3; count of bases not matched to a gene: 3.

This chain links TRBV14 with TRBJ2-7, with a possible D match to TRBD1 (5 bases). V lost 3 bases and J 2 bases, leaving 14 bases between the germline ends. The CDR3 contains 15 residues. Germline values: CDR1 SGHDN, CDR2 FVKESK. This CDR3 is CASSQFEDSTYEQYF. For the CDR3, the DNA is TGTGCCAGCAGCCAGTTCGAAGACAGCACCTACGAGCAGTACTTC.

The chain couples TRBV19 to TRBJ1-5; 8 bases agree with TRBD1. Germline V lookup: CDR1 LNHDA, CDR2 SQIVND (reference sequence). After removal of 5 bases from V and 4 bases from J, the junction contained 7 bases not matched to a gene. This CDR3 is built from 15 residues. CDR3 protein: CASSPGTGGNQPQHF. Written as DNA, the CDR3 is TGTGCCAGTAGTCCCGGGACAGGTGGAAATCAGCCCCAGCATTTT.

The rearrangement uses TRBV5-1 and TRBJ1-1; 9 nucleotides line up with TRBD1. The CDR3 totals 14 residues. J gave up 7 bases and V 3 bases, and 7 bases lay outside the gene matches. Germline CDR1 and CDR2: SGHRS and YFSETQ. CDR3 sequence: CASSSQGQGYEAFF. The CDR3 coding sequence is TGCGCCAGCAGCTCACAGGGACAGGGATATGAAGCTTTCTTT.

The CDR3 spells CASSPGASGVSYF. In DNA, the CDR3 is TGTGCCAGCAGCCCAGGGGCTAGCGGGGTGTCGTACTTC. The chain carries TRBV4-2 and TRBJ2-7; 9 bases map to TRBD2. CDR1 is LGHNA, CDR2 YNFKEQ, per germline. With 4 bases clipped from V and 12 bases from J, the junction kept 10 bases outside the gene matches. CDR3 length equals 13 residues.

The gene calls are TRBV11-2 and TRBJ2-1; weak D call: TRBD2 (5 bases). Germline V gene lookup returns CDR1 SGHAT and CDR2 FQNNGV. V was pared by 2 bases and J by 8 bases, with 16 bases between. The length of the CDR3 is 15 residues. The CDR3 DNA reads TGTGCCAGCAGCTTAAATGAGGGCATTACGGATGAGCAGTTCTTC. It specifies CASSLNEGITDEQFF. Based on the CDR3 plus reference TRBV11-2 and TRBJ2-1, the full variable domain is EAGVAQSPRYKIIEKRQSVAFWCNPISGHATLYWYQQILGQGPKLLIQFQNNGVVDDSQLPKDRFSAERLKGVDSTLKIQPAKLEDSAVYLCASSLNEGITDEQFFGPGTRLTVL.

J is TRBJ2-5 and V is TRBV28; 9 positions agree with TRBD1. Germline CDR1 reads MDHEN; CDR2 reads SYDVKM. With V trimmed by 4 bases and J by 5 bases, 5 bases remained unmatched. This CDR3 has 14 amino acids. The CDR3, as DNA: TGTGCCAGCAGTTCCTCGGACAGGGGTGAGACCCAGTACTTC. Translated, it gives CASSSSDRGETQYF.

As regards this clone: One junction end disagrees with the germline gene, perhaps due to a read error. The chain has TRBV7-3 and TRBJ1-6; 8 nucleotides line up with TRBD1. The CDR3 has 14 residues. Germline V gene data show CDR1 as SGHTA and CDR2 as FQGTGA. DNA for the CDR3: TGTGCCAACAGCTTATCAGGGGGCAACTCACCCCTCCACTTT. The encoded protein is CANSLSGGNSPLHF.

This clone was observed once. J is TRBJ2-1 and V is TRBV27; D may be TRBD1 (5 bases). This CDR3 has 16 residues. The germline gives CDR1 MNHEY, CDR2 SMNVEV (reference sequence). The V end lost 5 bases, the J end lost 0 bases, and 14 bases lay between the germline ends. The CDR3 loop is CASSGSGSLSYNEQFF. The DNA of the CDR3 is TGTGCCAGCAGTGGGTCAGGGTCCCTCTCCTACAATGAGCAGTTCTTC.

On this clone: This same CDR3 is encoded by further DNA sequences in the sample. The CDR3 region has the DNA TGCAGCGTTGGAACAGGGGGCGGGAATGAGCAGTTCTTC. It encodes CSVGTGGGNEQFF. The V gene is TRBV29-1, the J gene TRBJ2-1; TRBD1 agrees at 9 bases. The CDR3 covers 13 residues. CDR1 is SQVTM and CDR2 is ANQGSEA in the germline V gene. V was pared by 4 bases and J by 7 bases, with 5 bases of the junction left unmatched.

The sample holds a few counts of this clone. V gene TRBV5-4 combines with J gene TRBJ2-3; 10 nucleotides agree with TRBD2. The CDR3 consists of 16 residues. The germline CDR1 and CDR2 sequences are SGHNT and YYREEE (reference sequence). After removal of 6 bases from V and 4 bases from J, the junction contained 11 bases not matched to a gene. The CDR3 reads CASTNAGTSVADTQYF. The DNA of the CDR3 is TGTGCCAGCACCAATGCTGGGACTAGCGTTGCAGATACGCAGTATTTT. The variable domain in full, with the rest retrieved from reference TRBV5-4 and TRBJ2-3, is ETGVTQSPTHLIKTRGQQVTLRCSSQSGHNTVSWYQQALGQGPQFIFQYYREEENGRGNFPPRFSGLQFPNYSSELNVNALELDDSALYLCASTNAGTSVADTQYFGPGTRLTVL.

The chain carries TRBV6-5 and TRBJ2-7; 8 bases are a match to TRBD1. CDR1 MNHEY and CDR2 SVGAGI come from the germline V gene. Losses at the gene ends were 7 bases for V and 3 bases for J; bases not matched to a gene: 11. The CDR3 extends over 15 amino acids. The DNA of the CDR3 is TGTGCCAGCATCCTTTTGGGGGACAGGTTCTACGAGCAGTACTTC. Amino acids: CASILLGDRFYEQYF.

The chain uses TRBV6-6 and TRBJ1-2; TRBD1 aligns across 8 bases. CDR1 MNHNY and CDR2 SVGAGI come from the germline V gene (reference sequence). This CDR3 has 15 amino acids. Trimming at V came to 2 bases and at J to 4 bases, leaving 6 bases not matched to a gene. In DNA, the CDR3 is TGTGCCAGCAGTTACACCGGACAGGGTAGCTATGGCTACACCTTC. It codes for CASSYTGQGSYGYTF.

V gene TRBV5-1 combines with J gene TRBJ1-5; the D gene is possibly TRBD1 (6 bases). V was shortened by 4 bases and J by 6 bases, with 14 bases between the two germline ends. Germline-derived CDR1 and CDR2 are SGHRS and YFSETQ. This CDR3 is 14 amino acids long. In DNA form, the CDR3 reads TGCGCCAGCAGCCCGGGGGGGGCCGGTCAGCCCCAGCATTTT. Protein sequence: CASSPGGAGQPQHF.

The CDR3 nucleotides read TGCGCCAGCAGCCAGGACCGGGGTGAGCAGTTCTTC. It specifies CASSQDRGEQFF. The chain recombines TRBV4-3 with TRBJ2-1, with a possible D match to TRBD2 (5 bases). Germline CDR1 and CDR2: LGHNA and YSLEER. V was shortened by 3 bases and J by 9 bases, with 9 bases between the two germline ends. This CDR3 spans 12 amino acids.

In this sample, this clone turned up once. This chain uses TRBV5-6 with TRBJ2-5, with TRBD2 identical over 10 bases. V lost 3 bases, J lost 5 bases, and 4 bases stayed unmatched. This CDR3 has 14 residues. Germline V gene lookup returns CDR1 SGHDT and CDR2 YYEEEE. CDR3 region: CASSSLAGAETQYF. The CDR3 DNA sequence: TGTGCCAGCAGCTCCCTAGCGGGGGCGGAGACCCAGTACTTC.